What follows is one T cell receptor (beta chain) and its context. Its antigen is unidentified. The CDR3 is made up of 14 amino acids. V lost 4 bases and J 6 bases, leaving 15 bases between the germline ends. Germline assignment: CDR1 SNHLY and CDR2 FYNNEI. The source of the sample is a study of cytomegalovirus exposure and HLA in healthy donors. Study-wide points: When analyzed later, a missense DCLRE1C variant was found to be linked to TCR beta V- and J-gene trimming. In a later analysis, HLA-C alleles had the fewest associated TCRs, DRB1 alleles the most. Whilst most TCR sequences proved rare, a subset of public TCRs occurred across many donors.

The study ran its PCR with 60 Vbeta and 13 Jbeta primers. The assay was immunoSEQ multiplex PCR, and TCRdb's table has in-frame clones only and misses some. The table records tens of thousands of clones, 66% of them present only once. The chain links TRBV2 to TRBJ1-2; TRBD1 might be the D (6 bases). Material for sequencing was PBMCs. The sequence was collected from a man in his fifties in good health and CMV-seropositive. For the CDR3, the DNA is TGTGCCAGCAGTGTTACCCGACCAGGGGATGGCTACACCTTC. This gives the protein CASSVTRPGDGYTF.